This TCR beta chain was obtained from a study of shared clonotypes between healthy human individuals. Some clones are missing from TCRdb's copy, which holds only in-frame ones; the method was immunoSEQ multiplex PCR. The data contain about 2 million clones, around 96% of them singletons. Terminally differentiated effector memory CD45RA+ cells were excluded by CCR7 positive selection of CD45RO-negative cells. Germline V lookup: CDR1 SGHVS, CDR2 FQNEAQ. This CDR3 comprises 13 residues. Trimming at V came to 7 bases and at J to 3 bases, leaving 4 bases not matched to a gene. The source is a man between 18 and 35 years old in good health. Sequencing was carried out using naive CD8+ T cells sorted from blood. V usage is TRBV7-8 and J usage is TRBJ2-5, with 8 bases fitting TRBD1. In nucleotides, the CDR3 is TGTGCCAGCAACCCACAGGGGGAAGAGACCCAGTACTTC. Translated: CASNPQGEETQYF.